Below, 9 T cell receptor beta chains from the same sample are listed, as sequenced in a study of memory CD4+ T cells and cytomegalovirus serostatus. Produced via immunoSEQ multiplex PCR; TCRdb's table is partial and in-frame only. The profile covers under 55,000 clones, with just under 80% appearing a single time and over 0.5% taken by the ten largest. The sort gate was single viable CD3+CD4+CD8-CD45RO+ cells for memory CD4+ T cells. Sequencing used memory CD4+ T cells from blood. The receptors come from an adult in good health and CMV-seronegative.

In its sample, this clone was seen once. The rearrangement uses TRBV5-1 and TRBJ2-1, with a weak D call TRBD1 (5 bases). Per the germline V gene, CDR1 is SGHRS and CDR2 is YFSETQ. The V gene lost 4 bases and the J gene lost 4 bases, with 9 bases spanning the gap. The CDR3 contains 13 residues. DNA for the CDR3: TGCGCCAGCAGCCCCAGGGATTACAATGAGCAGTTCTTC. The encoded protein is CASSPRDYNEQFF. The full variable domain, rest sourced from reference TRBV5-1 and TRBJ2-1, is KAGVTQTPRYLIKTRGQQVTLSCSPISGHRSVSWYQQTPGQGLQFLFEYFSETQRNKGNFPGRFSGRQFSNSRSEMNVSTLELGDSALYLCASSPRDYNEQFFGPGTRLTVL.

With regard to this clone: Other DNA sequences from this sample encode an identical CDR3 as well. CDR3 sequence: CASSLWSGANNEQFF. For the CDR3, the DNA is TGTGCCAGCAGTTTATGGTCAGGTGCTAACAATGAGCAGTTCTTC. This chain uses TRBV27 with TRBJ2-1; D gene ambiguous. The V and J ends lost 1 base and 5 bases respectively, with 12 bases between them. There are 15 residues in the CDR3. The germline gives CDR1 MNHEY, CDR2 SMNVEV (reference sequence).

This clone is medium-sized within its sample. CDR3 sequence (DNA): TGTGCCAGCAGGGGACTAGCGGGAGGCTTTGAGCAGTTCTTC. Amino acid sequence: CASRGLAGGFEQFF. The J gene is TRBJ2-1, the V gene TRBV27; TRBD2 aligns across 15 bases. The length of the CDR3 is 14 residues. Germline V CDR1 and CDR2: MNHEY, SMNVEV (reference sequence). J was trimmed by 9 bases and V by 6 bases; bases with no gene match: 3.

The chain is built from TRBV7-8 and TRBJ2-1; 11 bases line up with TRBD2. This CDR3 contains 16 residues. After removal of 1 base from V and 8 bases from J, the junction contained 7 bases not matched to a gene. The germline CDR1 and CDR2 sequences are SGHVS and FQNEAQ. The CDR3 here is CASSLGPSGRLYEQFF. The CDR3 DNA reads as TGTGCCAGCAGCTTAGGCCCTAGCGGGAGGTTGTATGAGCAGTTCTTC.

The rearrangement uses TRBV28 and TRBJ1-1; D ambiguous. The ends were cut back, 5 bases at V and 8 bases at J, with 15 bases in the middle. From germline, CDR1 is MDHEN and CDR2 SYDVKM. The CDR3 length is 13 residues. CDR3: CASSLQATSEAFF. DNA of the CDR3: TGTGCCAGCAGTCTCCAGGCGACGTCGGAAGCTTTCTTT.

CDR3 in amino acids: CASSGDRAQSPLHF. The CDR3 DNA reads as TGCGCCAGCAGCGGCGACAGGGCGCAATCACCCCTCCACTTT. The chain recombines TRBV5-1 with TRBJ1-6; the match to TRBD1 covers 7 bases. Germline-derived CDR1 and CDR2 are SGHRS and YFSETQ. V lost 4 bases to trimming and J lost 10 bases; unmatched junction nucleotides: 8. The CDR3 extends over 14 amino acids.

The chain carries TRBV28 and TRBJ2-7; 15 nucleotides align to TRBD2. The CDR3 runs to 19 residues. J gave up 2 bases and V 3 bases, and 11 bases lay outside the gene matches. In germline, CDR1 is MDHEN, CDR2 SYDVKM. The CDR3 sequence is CASSFAGLAGGKRPYEQYF. The DNA of the CDR3 is TGTGCCAGCAGTTTCGCGGGACTAGCGGGAGGTAAGAGGCCCTACGAGCAGTACTTC.

This chain uses TRBV10-2 with TRBJ2-5; D remains ambiguous. CDR3 length equals 14 residues. V was pared by 4 bases and J by 3 bases, with 12 bases between. Germline V CDR1 and CDR2: WSHSY, SAAADI. CDR3 nucleotides: TGCGCCAGCAGTGGGCTAGTTTCAAAAGAGACCCAGTACTTC. This codes for CASSGLVSKETQYF.

V usage is TRBV6-5 and J usage is TRBJ2-7; 10 nucleotides line up with TRBD1. J was trimmed by 6 bases and V by 6 bases; bases with no gene match: 2. Germline assignment: CDR1 MNHEY and CDR2 SVGAGI. This CDR3 comprises 12 residues. CDR3 DNA sequence: TGTGCCAGCAGGCGGACAGGGGGCGAGCAGTACTTC. Translated: CASRRTGGEQYF.